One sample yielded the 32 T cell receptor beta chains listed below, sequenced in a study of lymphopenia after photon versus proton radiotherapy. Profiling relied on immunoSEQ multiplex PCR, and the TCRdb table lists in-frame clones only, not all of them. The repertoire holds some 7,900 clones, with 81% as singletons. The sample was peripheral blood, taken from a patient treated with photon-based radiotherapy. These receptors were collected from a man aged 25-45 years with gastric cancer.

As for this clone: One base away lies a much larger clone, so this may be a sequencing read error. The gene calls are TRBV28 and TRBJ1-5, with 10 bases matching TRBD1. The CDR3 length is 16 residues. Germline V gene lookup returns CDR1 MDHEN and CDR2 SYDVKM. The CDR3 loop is CAGSLGTGDSNQPQHF. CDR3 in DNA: TGTGCCGGCAGTTTAGGGACAGGGGATAGCAATCAGCCCCAGCATTTT. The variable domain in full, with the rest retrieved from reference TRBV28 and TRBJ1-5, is DVKVTQSSRYLVKRTGEKVFLECVQDMDHENMFWYRQDPGLGLRLIYFSYDVKMKEKGDIPEGYSVSREKKERFSLILESASTNQTSMYLCAGSLGTGDSNQPQHFGDGTRLSIL.

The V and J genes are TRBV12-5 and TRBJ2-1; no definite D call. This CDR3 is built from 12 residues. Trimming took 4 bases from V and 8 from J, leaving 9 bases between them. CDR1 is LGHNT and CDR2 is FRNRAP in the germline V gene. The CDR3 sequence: CASGSESYEQFF. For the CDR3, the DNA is TGTGCTAGTGGTTCTGAGAGCTATGAGCAGTTCTTC.

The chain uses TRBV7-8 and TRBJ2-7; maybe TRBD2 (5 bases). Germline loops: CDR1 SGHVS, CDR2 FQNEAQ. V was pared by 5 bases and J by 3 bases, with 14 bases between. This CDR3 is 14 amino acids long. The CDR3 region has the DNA TGTGCCAGCAGCACTCGAGGGCTCGACTACGAGCAGTACTTC. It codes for CASSTRGLDYEQYF.

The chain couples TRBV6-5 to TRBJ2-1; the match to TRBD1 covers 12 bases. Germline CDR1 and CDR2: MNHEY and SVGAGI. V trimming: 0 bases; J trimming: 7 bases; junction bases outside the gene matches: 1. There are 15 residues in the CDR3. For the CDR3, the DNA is TGTGCCAGCAGTTACTCGGGACAGGGGGCGAATGAGCAGTTCTTC. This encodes CASSYSGQGANEQFF.

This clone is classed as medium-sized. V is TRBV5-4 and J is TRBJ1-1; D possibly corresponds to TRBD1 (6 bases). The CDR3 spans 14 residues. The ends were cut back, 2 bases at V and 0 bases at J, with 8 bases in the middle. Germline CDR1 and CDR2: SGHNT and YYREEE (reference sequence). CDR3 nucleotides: TGTGCCAGCAGCTTTTACAGGGTGAACACTGAAGCTTTCTTT. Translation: CASSFYRVNTEAFF.

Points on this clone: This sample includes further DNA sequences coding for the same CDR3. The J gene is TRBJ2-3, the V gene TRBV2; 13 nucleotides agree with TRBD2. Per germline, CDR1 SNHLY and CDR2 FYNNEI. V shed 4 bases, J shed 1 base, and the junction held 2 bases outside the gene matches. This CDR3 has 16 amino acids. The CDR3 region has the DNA TGTGCCAGCAGTGTCGGACTAGCGGGGGGCACAGATACGCAGTATTTT. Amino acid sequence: CASSVGLAGGTDTQYF.

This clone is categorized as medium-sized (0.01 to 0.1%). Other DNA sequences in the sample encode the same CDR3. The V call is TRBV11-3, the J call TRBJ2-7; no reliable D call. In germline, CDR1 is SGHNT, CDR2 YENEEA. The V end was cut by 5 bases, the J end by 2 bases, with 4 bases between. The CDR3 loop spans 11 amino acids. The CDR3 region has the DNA TGTGCCAGCAGCCTCACCTACGAGCAGTACTTC. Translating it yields CASSLTYEQYF. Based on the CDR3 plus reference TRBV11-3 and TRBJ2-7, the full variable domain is EAGVVQSPRYKIIEKKQPVAFWCNPISGHNTLYWYLQNLGQGPELLIRYENEEAVDDSQLPKDRFSAERLKGVDSTLKIQPAELGDSAVYLCASSLTYEQYFGPGTRLTVT.

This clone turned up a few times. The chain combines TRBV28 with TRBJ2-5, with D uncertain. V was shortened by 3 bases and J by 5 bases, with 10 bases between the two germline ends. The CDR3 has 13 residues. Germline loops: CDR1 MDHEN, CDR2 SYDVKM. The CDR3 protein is CASSLYRRETQYF. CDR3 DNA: TGTGCCAGCAGTTTGTACCGGCGGGAGACCCAGTACTTC.

The CDR3 DNA is TGTGCCAGTGGCGAATTGGACGGGGGCTATGGCTACACCTTC. Amino acids: CASGELDGGYGYTF. V usage is TRBV19 and J usage is TRBJ1-2; a weak D match, TRBD1 (5 bases). The germline V gene has CDR1 LNHDA and CDR2 SQIVND (reference sequence). The V end was cut by 8 bases, the J end by 4 bases, with 17 bases between. This CDR3 is built from 14 residues.

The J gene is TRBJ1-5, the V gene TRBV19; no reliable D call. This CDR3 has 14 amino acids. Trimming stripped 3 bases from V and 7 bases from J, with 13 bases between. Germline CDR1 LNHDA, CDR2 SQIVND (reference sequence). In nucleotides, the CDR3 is TGTGCCAGTAGTATGCACGAAGGGAAACAGCCCCAGCATTTT. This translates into CASSMHEGKQPQHF.

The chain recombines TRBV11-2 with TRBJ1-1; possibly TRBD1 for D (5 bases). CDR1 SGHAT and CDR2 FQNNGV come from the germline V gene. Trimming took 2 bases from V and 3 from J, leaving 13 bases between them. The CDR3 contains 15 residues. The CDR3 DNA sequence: TGTGCCAGCAGCTTATTGCCGAGGGGAGACACTGAAGCTTTCTTT. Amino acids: CASSLLPRGDTEAFF.

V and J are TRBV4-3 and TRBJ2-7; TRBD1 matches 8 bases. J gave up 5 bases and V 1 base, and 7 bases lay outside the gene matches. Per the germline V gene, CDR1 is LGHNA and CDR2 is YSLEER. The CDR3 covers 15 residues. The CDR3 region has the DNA TGCGCCAGCAGCCAAGTCGCGCAGGGGGCCCACGAGCAGTACTTC. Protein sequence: CASSQVAQGAHEQYF.

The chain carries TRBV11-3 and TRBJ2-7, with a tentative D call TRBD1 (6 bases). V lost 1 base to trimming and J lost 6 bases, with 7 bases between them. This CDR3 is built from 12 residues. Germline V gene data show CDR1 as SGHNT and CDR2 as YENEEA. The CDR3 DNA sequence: TGTGCCAGCAGCTTAGGAGGGGGCGAGCAGTACTTC. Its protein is CASSLGGGEQYF.

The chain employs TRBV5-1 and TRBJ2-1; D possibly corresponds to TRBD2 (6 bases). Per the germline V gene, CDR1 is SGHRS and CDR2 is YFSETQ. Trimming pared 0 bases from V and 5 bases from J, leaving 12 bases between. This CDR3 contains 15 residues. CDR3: CASSLVGGSNNEQFF. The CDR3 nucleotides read TGCGCCAGCAGCTTGGTCGGGGGTTCGAACAATGAGCAGTTCTTC.

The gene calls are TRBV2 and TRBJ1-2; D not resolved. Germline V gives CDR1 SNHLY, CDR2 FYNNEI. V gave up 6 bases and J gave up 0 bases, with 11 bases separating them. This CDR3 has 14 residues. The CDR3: CASSRTESNYGYTF. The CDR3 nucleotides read TGTGCCAGCAGCCGCACGGAGTCTAACTATGGCTACACCTTC. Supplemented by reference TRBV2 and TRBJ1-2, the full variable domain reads EPEVTQTPSHQVTQMGQEVILRCVPISNHLYFYWYRQILGQKVEFLVSFYNNEISEKSEIFDDQFSVERPDGSNFTLKIRSTKLEDSAMYFCASSRTESNYGYTFGSGTRLTVV.

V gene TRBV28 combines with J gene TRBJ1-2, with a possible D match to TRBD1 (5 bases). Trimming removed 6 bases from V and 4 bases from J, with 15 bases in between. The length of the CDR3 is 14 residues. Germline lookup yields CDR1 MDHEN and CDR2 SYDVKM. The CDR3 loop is CASRPTDSPYGYTF. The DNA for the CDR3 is TGTGCCAGCAGACCAACCGACAGCCCCTATGGCTACACCTTC.

CDR3 DNA: TGTGCCAGCAGCCGTTACAGGGCACCTGGAGCTTTCTTT. Translation gives CASSRYRAPGAFF. The chain uses TRBV5-8 and TRBJ1-1, with D maybe TRBD1 (6 bases). The CDR3 spans 13 residues. The V end lost 4 bases, the J end lost 10 bases, and 17 bases lay between the germline ends. CDR1 is SGHTS and CDR2 is YDEGEE in the germline V gene.

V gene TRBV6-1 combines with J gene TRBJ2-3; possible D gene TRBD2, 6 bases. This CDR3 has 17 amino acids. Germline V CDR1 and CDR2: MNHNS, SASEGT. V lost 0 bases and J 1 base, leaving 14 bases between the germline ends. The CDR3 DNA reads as TGTGCCAGCAGTGAAGCCAGCAGTTTAGCGGGCACAGATACGCAGTATTTT. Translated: CASSEASSLAGTDTQYF.

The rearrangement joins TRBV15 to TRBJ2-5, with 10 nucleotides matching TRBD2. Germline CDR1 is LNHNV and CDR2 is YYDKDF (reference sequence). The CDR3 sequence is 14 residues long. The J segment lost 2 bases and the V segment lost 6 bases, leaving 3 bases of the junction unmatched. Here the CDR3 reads CATSGTSEQETQYF. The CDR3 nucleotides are TGTGCCACCAGTGGGACTAGCGAACAAGAGACCCAGTACTTC.

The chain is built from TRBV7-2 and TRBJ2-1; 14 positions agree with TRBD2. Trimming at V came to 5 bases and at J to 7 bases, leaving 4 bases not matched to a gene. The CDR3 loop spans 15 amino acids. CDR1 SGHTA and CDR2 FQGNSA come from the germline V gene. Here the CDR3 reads CASSLWTSGRNEQFF. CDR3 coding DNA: TGTGCCAGCAGCCTATGGACTAGCGGGAGGAATGAGCAGTTCTTC. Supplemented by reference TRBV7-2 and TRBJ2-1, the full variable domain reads GAGVSQSPSNKVTEKGKDVELRCDPISGHTALYWYRQSLGQGLEFLIYFQGNSAPDKSGLPSDRFSAERTGGSVSTLTIQRTQQEDSAVYLCASSLWTSGRNEQFFGPGTRLTVL.

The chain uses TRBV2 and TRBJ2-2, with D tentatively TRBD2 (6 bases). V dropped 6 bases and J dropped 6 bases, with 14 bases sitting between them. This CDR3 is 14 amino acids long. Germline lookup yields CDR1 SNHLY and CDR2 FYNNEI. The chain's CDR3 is CASRKEEGAGELFF. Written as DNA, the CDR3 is TGTGCCAGCAGGAAGGAGGAGGGTGCCGGGGAGCTGTTTTTT. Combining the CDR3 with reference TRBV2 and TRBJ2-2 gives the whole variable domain EPEVTQTPSHQVTQMGQEVILRCVPISNHLYFYWYRQILGQKVEFLVSFYNNEISEKSEIFDDQFSVERPDGSNFTLKIRSTKLEDSAMYFCASRKEEGAGELFFGEGSRLTVL.

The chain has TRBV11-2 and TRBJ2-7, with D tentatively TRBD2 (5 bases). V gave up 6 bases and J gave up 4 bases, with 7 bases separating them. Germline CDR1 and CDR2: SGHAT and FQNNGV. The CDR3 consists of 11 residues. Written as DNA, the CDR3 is TGTGCCAGCAGAGAGGGTTACGAGCAGTACTTC. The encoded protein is CASREGYEQYF.

As DNA, the CDR3 is TGTGCCAGCAGTTTAGGATGGAGAGGGGCCACTGCTGAAGCTTTCTTT. Encoded protein: CASSLGWRGATAEAFF. The V and J genes are TRBV27 and TRBJ1-1, with D possibly being TRBD1 (5 bases). With 2 bases removed from V and 6 bases from J, the gap between germline ends came to 19 bases. There are 16 residues in the CDR3. CDR1 is MNHEY and CDR2 is SMNVEV in the germline V gene (reference sequence).

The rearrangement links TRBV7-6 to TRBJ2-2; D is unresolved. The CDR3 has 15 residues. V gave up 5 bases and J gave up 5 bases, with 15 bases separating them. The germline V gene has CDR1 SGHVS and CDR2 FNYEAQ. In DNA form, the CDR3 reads TGTGCCAGCAGCCTCCGACCAGGTGGGACCGGGGAGCTGTTTTTT. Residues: CASSLRPGGTGELFF.

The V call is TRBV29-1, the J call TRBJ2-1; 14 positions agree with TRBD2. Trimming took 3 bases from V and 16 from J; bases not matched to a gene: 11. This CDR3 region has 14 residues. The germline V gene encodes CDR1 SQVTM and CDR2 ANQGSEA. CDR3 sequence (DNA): TGCAGCGTTGACGGGACTAGCGGGAGCGAAATATCTTTCTTC. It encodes CSVDGTSGSEISFF.

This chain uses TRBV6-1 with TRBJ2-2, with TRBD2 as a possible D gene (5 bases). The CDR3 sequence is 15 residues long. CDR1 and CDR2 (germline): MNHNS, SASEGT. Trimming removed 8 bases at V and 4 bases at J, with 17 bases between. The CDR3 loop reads CASGGRTLGTGELFF. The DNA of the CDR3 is TGTGCCAGCGGAGGACGGACCCTCGGCACCGGGGAGCTGTTTTTT.

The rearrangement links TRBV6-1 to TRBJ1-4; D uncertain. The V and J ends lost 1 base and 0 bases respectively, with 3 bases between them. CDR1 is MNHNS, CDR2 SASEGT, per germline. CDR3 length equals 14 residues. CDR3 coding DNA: TGTGCCAGCAGTGAAGGCACAACTAATGAAAAACTGTTTTTT. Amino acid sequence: CASSEGTTNEKLFF.

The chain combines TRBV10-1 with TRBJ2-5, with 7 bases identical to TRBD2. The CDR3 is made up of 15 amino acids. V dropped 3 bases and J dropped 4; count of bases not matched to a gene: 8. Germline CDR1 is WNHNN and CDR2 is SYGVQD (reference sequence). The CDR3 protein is CASSEARETSETQYF. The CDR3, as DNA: TGCGCCAGCAGTGAAGCGCGGGAGACCTCAGAGACCCAGTACTTC.

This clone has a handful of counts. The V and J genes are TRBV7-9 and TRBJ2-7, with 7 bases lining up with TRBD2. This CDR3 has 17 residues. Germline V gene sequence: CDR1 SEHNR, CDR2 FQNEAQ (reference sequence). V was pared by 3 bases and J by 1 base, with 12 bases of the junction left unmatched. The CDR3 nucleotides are TGTGCCAGCAGCTTCGACCCATTGGGGGGGGATTCCTACGAGCAGTACTTC. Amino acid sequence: CASSFDPLGGDSYEQYF.

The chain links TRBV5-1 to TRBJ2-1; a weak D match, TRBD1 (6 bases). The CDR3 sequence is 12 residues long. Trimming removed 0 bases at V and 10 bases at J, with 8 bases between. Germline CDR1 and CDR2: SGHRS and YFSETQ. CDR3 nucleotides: TGCGCCAGCAGCTTGGGACAGGCCGAGCAGTTCTTC. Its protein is CASSLGQAEQFF.

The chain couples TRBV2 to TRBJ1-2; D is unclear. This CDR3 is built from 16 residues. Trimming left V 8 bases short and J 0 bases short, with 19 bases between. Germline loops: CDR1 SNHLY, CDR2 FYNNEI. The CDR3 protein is CASSSLQQYSNYGYTF. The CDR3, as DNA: TGTGCCAGCTCCTCTCTACAGCAATACTCTAACTATGGCTACACCTTC.

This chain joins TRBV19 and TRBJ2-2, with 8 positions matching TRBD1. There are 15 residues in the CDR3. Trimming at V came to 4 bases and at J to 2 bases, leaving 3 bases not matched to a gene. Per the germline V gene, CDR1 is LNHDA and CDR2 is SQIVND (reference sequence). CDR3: CASSRDRRNTGELFF. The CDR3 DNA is TGTGCCAGTAGTAGGGACAGGAGAAACACCGGGGAGCTGTTTTTT.